The 15 T cell receptor beta chains given below trace back to one sample, sequenced in a study of control samples from healthy donors and cancer patients (dated by TCRdb to 2020 to 2022). Library preparation was by the immunoSEQ multiplex PCR assay. Imported from immuneACCESS, the table was reduced by TCRdb to in-frame sequences with V and J called. These copies leave out some clones; in studies compared against another copy, an unresolved V gene accounts for under half, and the cause of the remainder is not known. The sample yields more than 95,000 clones; 90% to 95% were counted once. The ten largest account for about 8.8% of the sample. Material for sequencing was blood. Receptors originate from a man aged 18-30 years in good health.

The CDR3 DNA sequence: TGTGCCAGCAGCTTAGCATTCGCCGGGGAGCTGTTTTTT. It yields the protein CASSLAFAGELFF. The chain employs TRBV7-2 and TRBJ2-2; no firm D call. The V end lost 0 bases, the J end lost 6 bases, and 5 bases lay between the germline ends. Germline CDR1 and CDR2: SGHTA and FQGNSA. The CDR3 length is 13 residues.

This chain joins TRBV6-9 and TRBJ2-1; possible D gene TRBD1, 5 bases. Germline V CDR1 and CDR2: MNHGY, SVAAGI. Trimming took 0 bases from V and 2 from J, leaving 20 bases between them. The CDR3 has 19 residues. CDR3 sequence: CASSYSARGPPVAYNEQFF. In DNA, the CDR3 is TGTGCCAGCAGTTATTCTGCTAGGGGCCCCCCCGTAGCCTACAATGAGCAGTTCTTC.

This clone was seen just once. The rearrangement links TRBV7-8 to TRBJ2-3; 11 bases align to TRBD1. The CDR3 spans 15 residues. The ends lost 2 bases at V and 6 bases at J; junction bases unmatched: 4. The V gene's germline CDR1 is SGHVS and CDR2 FQNEAQ. The CDR3 DNA sequence: TGTGCCAGCAGCTTACCGGGGACAGGGGGTGATACGCAGTATTTT. It encodes CASSLPGTGGDTQYF. The complete variable domain, with remaining parts taken from reference TRBV7-8 and TRBJ2-3, reads GAGVSQSPRYKVAKRGQDVALRCDPISGHVSLFWYQQALGQGPEFLTYFQNEAQLDKSGLPSDRFFAERPEGSVSTLKIQRTQQEDSAVYLCASSLPGTGGDTQYFGPGTRLTVL.

This chain joins TRBV9 and TRBJ1-1; possible D gene TRBD1, 6 bases. This CDR3 has 15 amino acids. Germline V gene data show CDR1 as SGDLS and CDR2 as YYNGEE. The V end was cut by 0 bases, the J end by 3 bases, with 12 bases between. The CDR3 region is CASSVGGGLDTEAFF. CDR3 bases: TGTGCCAGCAGCGTAGGAGGGGGGCTTGACACTGAAGCTTTCTTT.

The chain has TRBV27 and TRBJ1-2; 9 bases are a match to TRBD1. The germline V gene has CDR1 MNHEY and CDR2 SMNVEV (reference sequence). J gave up 5 bases and V 3 bases, and 13 bases lay outside the gene matches. This CDR3 comprises 17 residues. This CDR3 reads CASSFKYRTGDLYGYTF. For the CDR3, the DNA is TGTGCCAGCAGTTTTAAATACCGGACAGGGGATCTTTATGGCTACACCTTC.

For this clone: A read error may produce the germline difference seen at one junction end. The rearrangement uses TRBV5-1 and TRBJ2-1; TRBD1 matches at 9 bases. CDR1 is SGHRS, CDR2 YFSETQ, per germline. There are 14 residues in the CDR3. The CDR3 loop is CASSSPLTGTGMIF. CDR3 nucleotide sequence: TGCGCCAGCAGCTCACCACTGACCGGGACAGGGATGATCTTC.

This clone was counted once. The chain is built from TRBV7-8 and TRBJ2-5, with 9 bases that match TRBD2. The junction had 9 bases not matched to a gene; V was cut back by 5 bases and J by 5 bases. Germline CDR1 reads SGHVS; CDR2 reads FQNEAQ. The CDR3 covers 15 residues. CDR3 DNA sequence: TGTGCCAGCAGCCCGGATGGGCTAGCGGGGGAGACCCAGTACTTC. This codes for CASSPDGLAGETQYF.

The rearrangement joins TRBV2 to TRBJ1-1; TRBD1 agrees at 9 bases. The germline CDR1 and CDR2 sequences are SNHLY and FYNNEI. With V trimmed by 8 bases and J by 4 bases, 5 bases remained unmatched. CDR3 length: 13 residues. The CDR3, as DNA: TGTGCCAGCCATGGACAGGGGTCCACTGAAGCTTTCTTT. Translation: CASHGQGSTEAFF.

The chain combines TRBV6-2 or TRBV6-3 with TRBJ1-5, with 8 bases that match TRBD1. V lost 5 bases and J lost 5; bases outside the gene matches: 5. Germline CDR1 is MNHEY and CDR2 is SVGEGT. The length of the CDR3 is 14 residues. For the CDR3, the DNA is TGTGCCAGCAGTACAGGGGGAATCTATCAGCCCCAGCATTTT. Translation: CASSTGGIYQPQHF.

In its sample, this clone was seen a few times. This chain joins TRBV2 and TRBJ1-1, with TRBD1 matching 8 bases. Losses at the gene ends were 4 bases for V and 5 bases for J; bases not matched to a gene: 12. The CDR3 loop spans 16 amino acids. Germline V gene data show CDR1 as SNHLY and CDR2 as FYNNEI. The CDR3 spells CASSGAGQGAGTEAFF. DNA for the CDR3: TGTGCCAGCAGTGGGGCGGGGCAGGGGGCAGGGACTGAAGCTTTCTTT.

The chain is built from TRBV7-6 and TRBJ2-2, with 9 bases aligning to TRBD1. Unmatched junction bases numbered 5, after V lost 4 bases and J lost 5 bases. The germline V gene has CDR1 SGHVS and CDR2 FNYEAQ. The CDR3 spans 15 residues. The CDR3: CASSYGQGRTGELFF. The CDR3 region has the DNA TGTGCCAGCAGCTACGGACAGGGGAGGACCGGGGAGCTGTTTTTT.

This chain uses TRBV5-1 with TRBJ2-4, with 10 bases lining up with TRBD1. Germline CDR1 and CDR2: SGHRS and YFSETQ. This CDR3 has 15 amino acids. J gave up 1 base and V 4 bases, and 2 bases lay outside the gene matches. The CDR3 region is CASSPGQGAKNIQYF. CDR3 coding DNA: TGCGCCAGCAGCCCGGGACAGGGGGCCAAAAACATTCAGTACTTC. The whole variable domain, filled in from reference TRBV5-1 and TRBJ2-4, reads KAGVTQTPRYLIKTRGQQVTLSCSPISGHRSVSWYQQTPGQGLQFLFEYFSETQRNKGNFPGRFSGRQFSNSRSEMNVSTLELGDSALYLCASSPGQGAKNIQYFGAGTRLSVL.

The rearrangement uses TRBV19 and TRBJ2-1, with 8 bases matching TRBD1. V trimming: 8 bases; J trimming: 0 bases; junction bases outside the gene matches: 9. This CDR3 region has 16 residues. Germline lookup yields CDR1 LNHDA and CDR2 SQIVND (reference sequence). DNA of the CDR3: TGTGCCAGTTCCCCCGGACAGGGACGCTCCTACAATGAGCAGTTCTTC. The encoded protein is CASSPGQGRSYNEQFF.

V is TRBV5-1 and J is TRBJ2-7, with 9 positions matching TRBD2. Unmatched junction bases numbered 9, after V lost 2 bases and J lost 0 bases. The V gene's germline CDR1 is SGHRS and CDR2 YFSETQ. This CDR3 has 17 amino acids. The CDR3, as DNA: TGCGCCAGCAGCTTACGGGCTAGCGGGATGAGCTCCTACGAGCAGTACTTC. Translating it yields CASSLRASGMSSYEQYF. Filled out from reference TRBV5-1 and TRBJ2-7, the complete variable domain reads KAGVTQTPRYLIKTRGQQVTLSCSPISGHRSVSWYQQTPGQGLQFLFEYFSETQRNKGNFPGRFSGRQFSNSRSEMNVSTLELGDSALYLCASSLRASGMSSYEQYFGPGTRLTVT.

The chain links TRBV13 to TRBJ1-1; 10 bases map to TRBD1. After removal of 6 bases from V and 3 bases from J, the junction contained 4 bases not matched to a gene. The CDR3 length is 14 residues. The germline V gene has CDR1 PRHDT and CDR2 FYEKMQ (reference sequence). The CDR3 sequence is CASRRQGADTEAFF. DNA of the CDR3: TGTGCCAGCAGGCGACAGGGGGCTGACACTGAAGCTTTCTTT.